This is a list of T cell receptor beta chains from one sample in a study of beta chain features in type 1 diabetes. The protocol was immunoSEQ multiplex PCR, while the TCRdb copy is restricted to in-frame clones and leaves out a portion. The sample consists of a few hundred thousand clones, 25% to 30% of them appearing once. Sequencing was performed on central memory CD4+ T cells from blood. The receptor source for this set is a man aged 25-40 years in good health. Each CDR3 is given with its conserved first and last residue. A D gene is named only where the DNA matches it firmly. Size values are once, few and many counts, or a class for expanded clones, and some rows have none.

TRBJ2-1 TRBD1 many TRBV6-1 TGTGCCAGCAGTGAAGCGTTAACAGGGGGCTCCTACAATGAGCAGTTCTTC CASSEALTGGSYNEQFF
TRBJ1-5 . . TRBV5-5 TGTGCCAGCAGCTCCGGACAGTACAATCAGCCCCAGCATTTT CASSSGQYNQPQHF
TRBJ2-1 TRBD1 . TRBV15 TGTGCCACCCGTTACTGGGACAGGGGGCGTGATGAGCAGTTCTTC CATRYWDRGRDEQFF
TRBJ2-5 . once TRBV7-9 TGTGCCAGCAGCACCACAGAGACCCAGTACTTC CASSTTETQYF
TRBJ2-3 TRBD2 many TRBV28 TGTGCCAGCAGCTCCGGGCGACGCGGGGGGACCCTCCCCGATACGCAGTATTTT CASSSGRRGGTLPDTQYF
TRBJ2-5 TRBD1 . TRBV6-5 TGTGCCACCCAGGGGGTTTTACAAGAGACCCAGTACTTC CATQGVLQETQYF
TRBJ2-7 TRBD1 . TRBV7-2 TGTGCCAGCAGTTTAGTCGGGACAGGGGGCGAGCAGTACTTC CASSLVGTGGEQYF
TRBJ2-1 . once TRBV5-1 TGCGCCAGCAGCTTGGAAGTCCGATCCTACAATGAGCAGTTCTTC CASSLEVRSYNEQFF
TRBJ2-5 TRBD2 few TRBV10-3 TGTGCCATCAGTGACCCACCGGGACTAGCGGCAAAGGGGGAGACCCAGTACTTC CAISDPPGLAAKGETQYF
TRBJ1-2 TRBD1 . TRBV5-6 TGTGCCAGCAGCTTGTGGGGACAGCCTGGCTACACCTTC CASSLWGQPGYTF
TRBJ2-4 TRBD2 few TRBV27 TGTGCCAGCAGGATGGCGGGGGATGGAACCAAAAACATTCAGTACTTC CASRMAGDGTKNIQYF